These 5 T cell receptor beta chains originate from one sample sequenced in a study of cytomegalovirus exposure and HLA in healthy donors. PCR employed 60 Vbeta and 13 Jbeta primers. Here immunoSEQ multiplex PCR was the method, and the copy in TCRdb shows in-frame clones only, minus some. The sample yields some 180,000 clones, 77% seen once. The specimen was PBMCs. These receptors originate from a man younger than 30 in good health and CMV-seronegative.

The chain uses TRBV30 and TRBJ2-5; 10 nucleotides match TRBD2. Germline V CDR1 and CDR2: GTSNPN, SVGIG (reference sequence). CDR3 length equals 16 residues. V dropped 0 bases and J dropped 3; count of bases not matched to a gene: 7. For the CDR3, the DNA is TGTGCCTGGAGTGTAACGGGACTAGCGCGTAAAGAGACCCAGTACTTC. Its translation: CAWSVTGLARKETQYF.

CDR3 nucleotides: TGTGCCAGCACCCCTTTGAATGAGCAGTTCTTC. Translated: CASTPLNEQFF. The V and J genes are TRBV7-9 and TRBJ2-1; D remains unclear. Germline values: CDR1 SEHNR, CDR2 FQNEAQ (reference sequence). Trimming removed 7 bases at V and 7 bases at J, with 8 bases between. This CDR3 comprises 11 residues.

The V and J genes are TRBV5-4 and TRBJ2-1, with D perhaps matching TRBD2 (6 bases). Germline loops: CDR1 SGHNT, CDR2 YYREEE (reference sequence). V shed 5 bases and J shed 5 bases, with 17 bases lying between them. This CDR3 comprises 15 residues. CDR3 coding DNA: TGTGCCAGCAGGGCCGGGACTGTGAGTAACAATGAGCAGTTCTTC. Amino acid sequence: CASRAGTVSNNEQFF. The full variable domain, completed using reference TRBV5-4 and TRBJ2-1, is ETGVTQSPTHLIKTRGQQVTLRCSSQSGHNTVSWYQQALGQGPQFIFQYYREEENGRGNFPPRFSGLQFPNYSSELNVNALELDDSALYLCASRAGTVSNNEQFFGPGTRLTVL.

V gene TRBV7-8 combines with J gene TRBJ1-5, with D unclear. V was pared by 2 bases and J by 2 bases, with 7 bases between. Germline CDR1 and CDR2: SGHVS and FQNEAQ. The CDR3 totals 14 residues. The DNA of the CDR3 is TGTGCCAGCAGCTTAAACAGAGGCAATCAGCCCCAGCATTTT. The encoded protein is CASSLNRGNQPQHF.

The V gene is TRBV4-2, the J gene TRBJ2-1; TRBD2 aligns across 13 bases. This CDR3 is built from 19 residues. Germline CDR1 reads LGHNA; CDR2 reads YNFKEQ. With V trimmed by 2 bases and J by 4 bases, 11 bases remained unmatched. In DNA form, the CDR3 reads TGTGCCAGCAGCCAAACACTAGCGGGGGGGGGAACATCTTACAATGAGCAGTTCTTC. Translation: CASSQTLAGGGTSYNEQFF.